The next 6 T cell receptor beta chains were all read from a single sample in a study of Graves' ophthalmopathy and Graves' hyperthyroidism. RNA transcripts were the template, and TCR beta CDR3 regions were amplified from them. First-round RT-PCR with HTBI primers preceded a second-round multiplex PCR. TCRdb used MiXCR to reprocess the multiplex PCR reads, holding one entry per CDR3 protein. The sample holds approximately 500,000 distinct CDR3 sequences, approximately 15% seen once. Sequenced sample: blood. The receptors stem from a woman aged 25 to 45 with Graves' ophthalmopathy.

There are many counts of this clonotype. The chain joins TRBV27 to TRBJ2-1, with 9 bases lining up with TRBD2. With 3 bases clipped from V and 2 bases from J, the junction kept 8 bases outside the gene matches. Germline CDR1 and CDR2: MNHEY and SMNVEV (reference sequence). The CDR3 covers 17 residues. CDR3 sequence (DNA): TGTGCCAGCAGTTTTAAGGGACTAGCATTGGCCTACAATGAGCAGTTCTTC. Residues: CASSFKGLALAYNEQFF.

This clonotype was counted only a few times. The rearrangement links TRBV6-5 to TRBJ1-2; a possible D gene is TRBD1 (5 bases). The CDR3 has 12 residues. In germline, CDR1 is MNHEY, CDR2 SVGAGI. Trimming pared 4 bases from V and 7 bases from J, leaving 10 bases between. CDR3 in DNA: TGTGCCAGCAGTTTAACGGGGGGTGGCTACACCTTC. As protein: CASSLTGGGYTF.

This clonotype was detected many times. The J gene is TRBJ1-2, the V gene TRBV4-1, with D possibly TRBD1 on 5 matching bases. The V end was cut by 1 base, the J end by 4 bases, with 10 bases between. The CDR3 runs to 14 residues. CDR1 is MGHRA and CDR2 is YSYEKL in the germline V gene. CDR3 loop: CASSQGGEGYGYTF. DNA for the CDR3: TGCGCCAGCAGCCAAGGAGGGGAGGGCTATGGCTACACCTTC.

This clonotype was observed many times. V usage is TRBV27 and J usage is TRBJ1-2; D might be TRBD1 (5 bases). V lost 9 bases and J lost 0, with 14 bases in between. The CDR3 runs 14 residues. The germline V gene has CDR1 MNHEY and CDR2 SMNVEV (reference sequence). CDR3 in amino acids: CASSRGSPNYGYTF. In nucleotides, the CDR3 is TGTGCCAGTAGCCGGGGGTCCCCTAACTATGGCTACACCTTC.

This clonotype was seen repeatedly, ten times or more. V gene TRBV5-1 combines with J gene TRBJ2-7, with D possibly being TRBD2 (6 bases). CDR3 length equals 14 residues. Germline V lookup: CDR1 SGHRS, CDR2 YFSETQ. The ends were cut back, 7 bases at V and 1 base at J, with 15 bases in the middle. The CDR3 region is CASSFMGRSYEQYF. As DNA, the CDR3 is TGCGCCAGCTCCTTTATGGGGAGGTCCTACGAGCAGTACTTC.

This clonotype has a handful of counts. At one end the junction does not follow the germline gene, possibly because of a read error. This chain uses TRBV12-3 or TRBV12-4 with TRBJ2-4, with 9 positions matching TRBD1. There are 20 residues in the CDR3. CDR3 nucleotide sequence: TGTGCCAGCAGTCTGGGGACAGGGCGAGGTCTCACTCTAGCCAAAAACATTAAGTACTTC. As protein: CASSLGTGRGLTLAKNIKYF.